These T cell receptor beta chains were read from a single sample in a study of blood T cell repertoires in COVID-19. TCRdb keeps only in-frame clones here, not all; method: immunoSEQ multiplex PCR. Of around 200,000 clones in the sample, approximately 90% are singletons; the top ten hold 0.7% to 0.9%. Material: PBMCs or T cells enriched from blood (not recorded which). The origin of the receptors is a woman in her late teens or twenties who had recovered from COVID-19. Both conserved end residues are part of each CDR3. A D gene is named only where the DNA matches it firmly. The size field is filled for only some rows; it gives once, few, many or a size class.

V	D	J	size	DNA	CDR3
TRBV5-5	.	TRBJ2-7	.	TGTGCCAGCAGCCTACGAACAGGGATGGGGTACGAGCAGTACTTC	CASSLRTGMGYEQYF
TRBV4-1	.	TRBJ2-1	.	TGCGCCAGCAGCCAGGGGCTCAGGGGAAGCTCCTACAATGAGCAGTTCTTC	CASSQGLRGSSYNEQFF
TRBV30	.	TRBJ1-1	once	TGTGCCTGGATTTTCCTGCGCGGGCGGACTGAAGCTTTCTTT	CAWIFLRGRTEAFF
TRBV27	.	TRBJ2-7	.	TGTGCCAGCCGTCCGGGACTCCGTCCCTACGAGCAGTACTTC	CASRPGLRPYEQYF
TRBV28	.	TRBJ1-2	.	TGTGCCAGCAGTTTAGACAGGCGCCTAGCCTATGGCTACACCTTC	CASSLDRRLAYGYTF
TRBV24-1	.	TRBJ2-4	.	TGTGCCACCAGTGACTCGGGACTAGCCAAAAACATTCAGTACTTC	CATSDSGLAKNIQYF
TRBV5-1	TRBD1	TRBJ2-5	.	TGCGCCAGCAGCTTGGAACAGGGGGCCCGCGGGACCCAGTACTTC	CASSLEQGARGTQYF
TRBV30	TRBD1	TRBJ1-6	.	TGTGCCTGGACCTACCCCAGGGGGCTCGCAGATTCACCCCTCCACTTT	CAWTYPRGLADSPLHF
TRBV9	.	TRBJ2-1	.	TGTGCCAGCAGCCCAAATGAGCAGTTCTTC	CASSPNEQFF
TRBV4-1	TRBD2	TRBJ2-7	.	TGCGCCAGCAGCCCCCGGACCGGGAGGGTGAACGAGCAGTACTTC	CASSPRTGRVNEQYF
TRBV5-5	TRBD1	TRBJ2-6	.	TGTGCCAGCAGCTTTACCCCATATGGACAGGGGGCGCCTGGGGCCAACGTCCTGACTTTC	CASSFTPYGQGAPGANVLTF
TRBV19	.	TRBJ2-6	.	TGTGCCAGTAGTATGGACTACAGGGGATACTCTGGGGCCAACGTCCTGACTTTC	CASSMDYRGYSGANVLTF
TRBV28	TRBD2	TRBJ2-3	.	TGTGCCAGCAGCCCTAGCGGGTTTAGCACAGATACGCAGTATTTT	CASSPSGFSTDTQYF
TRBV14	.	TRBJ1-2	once	TGTGCCAGCAGCCGAGACGCAGGGGTTAACTATGGCTACACCTTC	CASSRDAGVNYGYTF
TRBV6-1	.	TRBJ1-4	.	TGTGCCAGCAGTGAAATGGGGTGGGGCAGTGGCGCAACTAATGAAAAACTGTTTTTT	CASSEMGWGSGATNEKLFF
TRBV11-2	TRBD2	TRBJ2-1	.	TGTGCCAGCAGCTTAGGTTGGGGAGGGGCCGGAGAGCAGTTCTTC	CASSLGWGGAGEQFF
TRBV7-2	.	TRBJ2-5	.	TGTGCCAGCAGCTTCCAGGAGGGAGAGACCCAGTACTTC	CASSFQEGETQYF
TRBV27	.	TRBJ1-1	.	TGTGCCAGCAGACAGAACACTGAAGCTTTCTTT	CASRQNTEAFF
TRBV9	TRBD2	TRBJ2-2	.	TGTGCCAGCAGCTCGGGACTATGGGACGGGGAGCTGTTTTTT	CASSSGLWDGELFF
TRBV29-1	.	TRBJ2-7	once	TGCAGCGTTGTCCCGGACAGTTACGAGCAGTACTTC	CSVVPDSYEQYF
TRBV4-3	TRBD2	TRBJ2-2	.	TGCGCCAGCAGCCAAGATCGGGCGGGAGGGCCAACCGGGGAGCTGTTTTTT	CASSQDRAGGPTGELFF
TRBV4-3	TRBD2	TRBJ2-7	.	TGCGCCAGCAGCCAAGGGACTAGCGGGATGATTGAGCAGTACTTC	CASSQGTSGMIEQYF
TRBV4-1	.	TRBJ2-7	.	TGCGCCAGCAGCCAAGAAGGGCGACTACGCACGGGCGAGCAGTACTTC	CASSQEGRLRTGEQYF
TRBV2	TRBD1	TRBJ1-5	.	TGTGCCAGCAGTGGTGGGACAGGGGACCATCAGCCCCAGCATTTT	CASSGGTGDHQPQHF
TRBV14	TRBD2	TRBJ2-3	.	TGTGCCAGCAGCCATAAGTCCGGGACTAGCTTTCTTGGCACAGATACGCAGTATTTT	CASSHKSGTSFLGTDTQYF
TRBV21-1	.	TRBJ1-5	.	TGTGCCAGCATCCCGGGACAGATAAATCAGCCCCAGCATTTT	CASIPGQINQPQHF
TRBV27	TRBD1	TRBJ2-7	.	TGTGCCAGCAGTTCGGACCGGGACAGATCCTACGAGCAGTACTTC	CASSSDRDRSYEQYF
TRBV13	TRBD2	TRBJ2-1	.	TGTGCCAGCAGCTTAGGTCCGAGCGGGACGGTCTATGAGCAGTTCTTC	CASSLGPSGTVYEQFF
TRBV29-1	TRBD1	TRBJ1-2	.	TGCAGCGTTGAGGGACAGGGTGTCTATGGCTACACCTTC	CSVEGQGVYGYTF
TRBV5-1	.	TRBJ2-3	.	TGCGCCAGCACCCACAGGGGCACAGATACGCAGTATTTT	CASTHRGTDTQYF
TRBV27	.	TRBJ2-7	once	TGTGCCAGCAGTCCCGGGTCCCAATACGAGCAGTACTTC	CASSPGSQYEQYF
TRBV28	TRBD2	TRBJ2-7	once	TGTGCCAGCAGTCGTAGCGGGAGGGTTTCGTACGAGCAGTACTTC	CASSRSGRVSYEQYF